The table lists the clone carrying this T cell receptor (beta chain) with many counts. Its antigen is not identified. The time point is: longitudinal time-point 1 (baseline). 2 million unsorted PBMCs were stored in RNAlater at -80 °C before RNA extraction. The CDR3 consists of 13 residues. Germline V CDR1 and CDR2: SGHRS, YFSETQ. With 0 bases removed from V and 3 bases from J, the gap between germline ends came to 7 bases. The data derive from a study of neurological immune-mediated disorders. Whole-study results and caveats: Multiple sclerosis, the disease with the least TCR clonal expansion, fell below healthy controls, whereas HTLV-1-associated myelopathy showed the most.

5'RACE employing 10-nucleotide random UMIs yielded the cDNA. Each CDR3 protein gets one entry after TCRdb re-called the 5' RACE reads with MiXCR. The data show around 71,000 distinct CDR3 sequences, 12% to 15% seen once. Sequencing was carried out using PBMCs. The sequence derives from a female donor with HTLV-1-associated myelopathy (HAM/TSP). The chain couples TRBV5-1 to TRBJ2-7; weak D call: TRBD2 (6 bases). The CDR3 region has the DNA TGCGCCAGCAGCTTGGGACTAGACTACGAGCAGTACTTC. It translates to CASSLGLDYEQYF.